Below are 14 T cell receptor beta chains sequenced from a single sample in a study of T cell changes during pregnancy in multiple sclerosis. TCRdb's table, derived via immunoSEQ multiplex PCR, lists solely in-frame clones and lacks some. The top ten hold roughly 0.6% of the sample, which has some 37,000 clones, 88% seen once. Here the sequenced sample was CD4+ T cells from peripheral blood mononuclear cells, taken in the first trimester of pregnancy. These TCRs come from a female donor with multiple sclerosis, enrolled in a pregnancy study.

The chain recombines TRBV5-1 with TRBJ2-7; D uncertain. Trimming cost V 0 bases and J 2 bases, with 9 bases left between them. The CDR3 has 14 residues. The germline gives CDR1 SGHRS, CDR2 YFSETQ. The CDR3, as DNA: TGCGCCAGCAGCTTGGAAGGAGCTCCCTACGAGCAGTACTTC. Protein: CASSLEGAPYEQYF.

This clone was recorded only once. Here the CDR3 DNA reads TGTGCCAGCAGCCGCGACCTCGGAGGGAAATCACCCCTCCACTTT. This codes for CASSRDLGGKSPLHF. The chain recombines TRBV27 with TRBJ1-6, with unresolved D. CDR1 and CDR2 from the germline V gene are MNHEY and SMNVEV (reference sequence). This CDR3 has 15 amino acids. Deletions cut 6 bases from V and 10 bases from J, with 19 bases between.

The V and J genes are TRBV5-1 and TRBJ2-1; tentatively, D is TRBD2 (6 bases). This CDR3 spans 16 amino acids. Germline V CDR1 and CDR2: SGHRS, YFSETQ. The germline V and J ends were trimmed by 1 base and 9 bases, with 20 bases remaining between them. Here the CDR3 reads CASSLRGTRKGGEQFF. The CDR3 region has the DNA TGCGCCAGCAGCTTGCGGGGGACCCGCAAAGGTGGTGAGCAGTTCTTC.

In its sample, this clone was seen once. The V call is TRBV13, the J call TRBJ2-7, with a tentative D call TRBD2 (5 bases). This CDR3 is 11 amino acids long. Trimming removed 3 bases at V and 7 bases at J, with 7 bases between. Per germline, CDR1 PRHDT and CDR2 FYEKMQ (reference sequence). The CDR3 is CASSFEGEQYF. The CDR3 DNA reads TGTGCCAGCAGCTTTGAGGGAGAGCAGTACTTC.

This clone showed up just once. V gene TRBV6-1 combines with J gene TRBJ1-2; D unclear. V was pared by 7 bases and J by 8 bases, with 14 bases between. The germline CDR1 and CDR2 sequences are MNHNS and SASEGT. The CDR3 has 12 residues. CDR3 sequence: CASTPLRVGYTF. The CDR3, as DNA: TGTGCCAGCACCCCCCTCCGGGTGGGCTACACCTTC.

The CDR3 reads CASTRVGGGAPDTQYF. Written as DNA, the CDR3 is TGCGCCAGCACCCGGGTCGGCGGGGGGGCACCAGATACGCAGTATTTT. The chain combines TRBV5-1 with TRBJ2-3; 9 positions match TRBD2. In germline, CDR1 is SGHRS, CDR2 YFSETQ. V lost 6 bases and J lost 4; bases outside the gene matches: 12. CDR3 length: 16 residues.

The chain employs TRBV29-1 and TRBJ2-1; tentatively, D is TRBD1 (5 bases). Per the germline V gene, CDR1 is SQVTM and CDR2 is ANQGSEA. The CDR3 length is 11 residues. With 3 bases removed from V and 9 bases from J, the gap between germline ends came to 9 bases. The CDR3 protein is CSVDNRFEQFF. In DNA, the CDR3 is TGCAGCGTTGACAACAGGTTTGAGCAGTTCTTC.

CDR3 residues: CASSLIPGERGYTF. In nucleotides, the CDR3 is TGTGCCAGCAGTTTAATCCCAGGGGAGAGGGGCTACACCTTC. The chain couples TRBV28 to TRBJ1-2; the D gene is possibly TRBD1 (6 bases). The V end lost 2 bases, the J end lost 8 bases, and 15 bases lay between the germline ends. CDR3 length: 14 amino acids. Germline V gives CDR1 MDHEN, CDR2 SYDVKM.

The chain joins TRBV5-1 to TRBJ1-1; a weak D match, TRBD1 (5 bases). Germline CDR1 reads SGHRS; CDR2 reads YFSETQ. The V gene lost 4 bases and the J gene lost 0 bases, with 10 bases spanning the gap. There are 14 residues in the CDR3. The CDR3 sequence is CASSAGLLNTEAFF. CDR3 sequence (DNA): TGCGCCAGCAGCGCGGGACTCTTGAACACTGAAGCTTTCTTT. Full variable domain (rest looked up from reference TRBV5-1 and TRBJ1-1): KAGVTQTPRYLIKTRGQQVTLSCSPISGHRSVSWYQQTPGQGLQFLFEYFSETQRNKGNFPGRFSGRQFSNSRSEMNVSTLELGDSALYLCASSAGLLNTEAFFGQGTRLTVV.

The chain uses TRBV7-2 and TRBJ1-1; TRBD1 is a possible D gene (5 bases). V was shortened by 4 bases and J by 5 bases, with 11 bases between the two germline ends. The CDR3 extends over 13 amino acids. Germline CDR1 and CDR2: SGHTA and FQGNSA. DNA of the CDR3: TGTGCCAGCAGCTCAAGGGGCGATACTGAAGCTTTCTTT. This sequence encodes CASSSRGDTEAFF.

The V gene is TRBV5-1, the J gene TRBJ1-4; 10 bases are a match to TRBD1. Germline V lookup: CDR1 SGHRS, CDR2 YFSETQ. V gave up 1 base and J gave up 8 bases; unmatched junction bases: 5. The CDR3 loop spans 15 amino acids. The CDR3 DNA reads as TGCGCCAGCAGCTTGTTCGGGACAGGGGACGAAAAACTGTTTTTT. Translated: CASSLFGTGDEKLFF.

The chain carries TRBV13 and TRBJ2-7; D is perhaps TRBD2 (6 bases). The V gene lost 5 bases and the J gene lost 0 bases, with 17 bases spanning the gap. Germline-derived CDR1 and CDR2 are PRHDT and FYEKMQ (reference sequence). This CDR3 region has 16 residues. In DNA form, the CDR3 reads TGTGCCAGCAGCCCGAGCGGGCACGACCGCTCCTACGAGCAGTACTTC. It translates to CASSPSGHDRSYEQYF.

This clone has just a few counts. The chain carries TRBV5-1 and TRBJ2-7; 10 nucleotides align to TRBD2. Per the germline V gene, CDR1 is SGHRS and CDR2 is YFSETQ. The CDR3 sequence is 18 residues long. After removal of 1 base from V and 7 bases from J, the junction contained 17 bases not matched to a gene. CDR3 residues: CASSLMWEASGSSCEQYF. The CDR3 coding sequence is TGCGCCAGCAGCTTGATGTGGGAAGCTAGCGGGAGTAGTTGTGAGCAGTACTTC.

The J gene is TRBJ2-2, the V gene TRBV7-3; maybe TRBD1 (6 bases). V lost 5 bases and J 0 bases, leaving 16 bases between the germline ends. The CDR3 is 17 residues long. Germline loops: CDR1 SGHTA, CDR2 FQGTGA. The CDR3: CASSPLPGTTNTGELFF. CDR3 DNA sequence: TGTGCCAGCAGCCCACTCCCCGGGACAACGAACACCGGGGAGCTGTTTTTT.